One sample yielded the 14 T cell receptor beta chains listed below, sequenced in a study of T cell repertoires in cytomegalovirus infection. Via MiXCR, TCRdb re-called the reads, giving one row per CDR3 protein. Among hundreds of thousands of distinct CDR3 sequences, roughly a sixth were seen once, and the ten largest hold 12%. The sample consisted of PBMCs. These receptor sequences come from a human donor in good health (CMV status not recorded). Some clones in this sample may be carry-over from other donors' samples.

This clonotype was counted only a few times. The J gene is TRBJ1-1, the V gene TRBV5-6, with a tentative D call TRBD1 (6 bases). Germline CDR1 SGHDT, CDR2 YYEEEE. The CDR3 extends over 11 amino acids. Between the trimmed V and J ends, which lost 2 bases and 10 bases, there was a span of 9 bases. CDR3 loop: CASSFGTRAFF. The DNA for the CDR3 is TGTGCCAGCAGCTTTGGGACAAGAGCTTTCTTT.

This clonotype has ten or more counts. V gene TRBV20-1 combines with J gene TRBJ2-5, with TRBD2 identical over 10 bases. V lost 6 bases and J lost 5; bases outside the gene matches: 9. CDR3 size: 14 residues. Germline CDR1 reads DFQATT; CDR2 reads SNEGSKA (reference sequence). CDR3 protein: CSANNGLAEETQYF. The CDR3 region has the DNA TGCAGTGCCAATAACGGACTAGCGGAGGAGACCCAGTACTTC.

Many counts were recorded for this clonotype. The chain combines TRBV12-3 or TRBV12-4 with TRBJ1-5; TRBD1 is a possible D gene (5 bases). The CDR3 has 16 amino acids. Trimming removed 6 bases at V and 4 bases at J, with 19 bases between. Here the CDR3 reads CASSSRRVLGNQPQHF. Here the CDR3 DNA reads TGTGCCAGCAGCTCACGCAGGGTATTGGGGAATCAGCCCCAGCATTTT.

This clonotype was seen more than once but under ten times. The V gene is TRBV3-1, the J gene TRBJ1-1, with D perhaps TRBD1 (5 bases). The V end lost 8 bases, the J end lost 1 base, and 14 bases lay between the germline ends. The germline gives CDR1 LGHDT, CDR2 YNNKEL (reference sequence). The CDR3 runs 14 residues. CDR3 residues: CASGTRGGNTEAFF. The CDR3 region has the DNA TGTGCCAGCGGGACCCGGGGTGGGAACACTGAAGCTTTCTTT.

Worth noting for this clonotype: One base away lies a much larger clone, so this may be a sequencing read error. The chain uses TRBV4-3 and TRBJ2-2; 12 nucleotides match TRBD2. From germline, CDR1 is LGHNA and CDR2 YSLEER. CDR3 length equals 17 residues. The CDR3 nucleotides read TGCGCCAGCAGCCTCAGGACTAGCGGGGCGAACACCGGGGGGCTGTTTTTT. Its protein product is CASSLRTSGANTGGLFF.

This clonotype turned up a few times. V is TRBV20-1 and J is TRBJ1-1, with D possibly TRBD1 on 6 matching bases. The germline V gene has CDR1 DFQATT and CDR2 SNEGSKA (reference sequence). V was clipped by 3 bases and J by 0 bases, with 11 bases between them. This CDR3 comprises 14 residues. CDR3 nucleotide sequence: TGCAGTGCTAGGGACAGTCGAATGAACACTGAAGCTTTCTTT. Translated, it gives CSARDSRMNTEAFF.

The chain couples TRBV28 to TRBJ1-2; 7 bases are a match to TRBD1. V was pared by 8 bases and J by 4 bases, with 10 bases of the junction left unmatched. Germline CDR1 reads MDHEN; CDR2 reads SYDVKM. The CDR3 length is 14 residues. CDR3 sequence: CASLRQGGTYGYTF. CDR3 in DNA: TGTGCCAGCCTTCGACAGGGAGGGACCTATGGCTACACCTTC.

V gene TRBV28 combines with J gene TRBJ2-7; 8 bases line up with TRBD1. The V gene's germline CDR1 is MDHEN and CDR2 SYDVKM. V lost 3 bases, J lost 9 bases, and 10 bases stayed unmatched. The CDR3 is 14 amino acids. The CDR3 region has the DNA TGTGCCAGCAGTTTCCAGGACAGGGATGGAGGGCAGTACTTC. Translating gives CASSFQDRDGGQYF.

V is TRBV20-1 and J is TRBJ1-4, with 8 bases that match TRBD1. With 6 bases clipped from V and 7 bases from J, the junction kept 10 bases outside the gene matches. The CDR3 spans 14 residues. Germline V lookup: CDR1 DFQATT, CDR2 SNEGSKA (reference sequence). In DNA, the CDR3 is TGCAGTGCCCATCCAGGGGGCCGGGGTGAAAAACTGTTTTTT. It translates to CSAHPGGRGEKLFF.

This clonotype occurred many times. This chain connects TRBV20-1 to TRBJ1-5; 7 nucleotides align to TRBD1. With V trimmed by 5 bases and J by 6 bases, 10 bases remained unmatched. The germline V gene encodes CDR1 DFQATT and CDR2 SNEGSKA (reference sequence). The CDR3 covers 14 residues. CDR3 loop: CSAVAYRGGQPQHF. In DNA, the CDR3 is TGCAGTGCTGTAGCGTACAGGGGAGGTCAGCCCCAGCATTTT.

This clonotype has a count of ten or more. The chain combines TRBV11-3 with TRBJ2-2; 7 bases are a match to TRBD2. The V gene end was trimmed by 6 bases and the J gene end by 4 bases; junction bases not matched to a gene: 5. The CDR3 is 14 amino acids. The V gene's germline CDR1 is SGHNT and CDR2 YENEEA. The CDR3 region has the DNA TGTGCCAGCAGTGCGACTAGCCTCACCGGGGAGCTGTTTTTT. Encoded protein: CASSATSLTGELFF.

The chain uses TRBV18 and TRBJ2-6; TRBD1 is a possible D gene (6 bases). CDR1 and CDR2 (germline): KGHSH, LQKENI. The V end lost 1 base, the J end lost 0 bases, and 10 bases lay between the germline ends. The CDR3 has 17 residues. CDR3 DNA sequence: TGTGCCAGCTCACCACGGACAGCCGACTCTGGGGCCAACGTCCTGACTTTC. It is translated as CASSPRTADSGANVLTF.

In its sample, this clonotype was seen a few times. The chain joins TRBV4-1 to TRBJ2-1; D ambiguous. The germline CDR1 and CDR2 sequences are MGHRA and YSYEKL. This CDR3 is 14 amino acids long. Between the trimmed V and J ends, which lost 3 bases and 7 bases, there was a span of 13 bases. CDR3 protein: CASSHSSGVNEQFF. The CDR3 coding sequence is TGCGCCAGCAGCCACAGTTCTGGGGTGAATGAGCAGTTCTTC.

J is TRBJ2-5 and V is TRBV2, with 7 bases aligning to TRBD1. Unmatched junction bases numbered 7, after V lost 4 bases and J lost 5 bases. Germline V gene lookup returns CDR1 SNHLY and CDR2 FYNNEI. The CDR3 spans 14 residues. CDR3 in amino acids: CASSGGQAPETQYF. The DNA of the CDR3 is TGTGCCAGCAGTGGTGGACAGGCTCCCGAGACCCAGTACTTC.